Listed below are T cell receptor beta chains from one sample, sequenced in a study of T cell repertoires in cytomegalovirus infection. The antigens for these receptors are not known. Via MiXCR, TCRdb re-called the reads, giving one row per CDR3 protein. The data hold 600,000 to 700,000 distinct CDR3 sequences, with approximately 33% observed a single time. The specimen was cultured PBMCs, collected from culture after CMV antigen stimulation. These receptors came from a human donor in good health (CMV status not recorded). Some clones in this sample may be carry-over from other donors' samples. Both conserved end residues are part of each CDR3. D genes are given only for firm matches. A row's size may be missing; if present it is once, few, many or a size class.

cdr3_nt cdr3_aa v_call cdr3_length clone_size j_call d_call
TGTGCCAGCAGCCCTCGACAGAACCCGAACACCGGGGAGCTGTTTTTT CASSPRQNPNTGELFF TRBV7-9 16 - TRBJ2-2 -
TGCGCCAGCAGCTTGAGAACTAGAGTGGGCACCGGGGAGCTGTTTTTT CASSLRTRVGTGELFF TRBV5-1 16 - TRBJ2-2 -
TGCGCCAGCAGCCAGCTACCTCGGGACAGTGAAGCTTTCTTT CASSQLPRDSEAFF TRBV4-1 14 - TRBJ1-1 TRBD1
TGTGCCAGCAGTGCGATCCCCACGCGGGGCTACACCTTC CASSAIPTRGYTF TRBV12-3/TRBV12-4 13 - TRBJ1-2 -
TGTGCCAGCCGGGACAGGGTACGGACTGAAGCTTTCTTT CASRDRVRTEAFF TRBV27 13 - TRBJ1-1 TRBD1
TGCGCCAGCAGCCAAGGACAGGGGGAAGAAAAACTGTTTTTT CASSQGQGEEKLFF TRBV4-1 14 few TRBJ1-4 TRBD1
TGTGCCAGCAAAGCTGGGACAGGGAACACCGGGGAGCTGTTTTTT CASKAGTGNTGELFF TRBV7-8 15 many TRBJ2-2 TRBD1
TGTGCCAGCAGTGGAGGGGGGAGAAACACCATATATTTT CASSGGGRNTIYF TRBV6-1 13 - TRBJ1-3 -
TGTGCCAGTAGTATTCTTGCCTACAATGAGCAGTTCTTC CASSILAYNEQFF TRBV19 13 few TRBJ2-1 -
TGTGCCAGCAGCTTTACCGCGGGGGAAGCTTTCTTT CASSFTAGEAFF TRBV11-2 12 few TRBJ1-1 -
TGTGCCAGCAGCCAAGAAAGCCTAGACTACAATGAGCAGTTCTTC CASSQESLDYNEQFF TRBV14 15 many TRBJ2-1 -